This TCR beta chain was observed in a study of shared clonotypes between healthy human individuals. About the study: A donor's plate count was three for CD4 naive and three for CD4 memory; CD8 naive had two and CD8 memory one. Overall study results and limits: Represented genetic and exposure-history diversity was restricted by having few donors.

Naive CD8 cells, CD45RO-negative and positively selected for CCR7, excluded terminally differentiated effector memory CD45RA+ cells. The protocol was immunoSEQ multiplex PCR, while the TCRdb copy is restricted to in-frame clones and leaves out a portion. The sample includes approximately 1.9 million clones, about 93% of them seen just once. Per the germline V gene, CDR1 is MNHEY and CDR2 is SMNVEV (reference sequence). J gave up 4 bases and V 6 bases, and 10 bases lay outside the gene matches. This CDR3 comprises 16 residues. The sample holds one count of this clone. The target antigen is unknown. The sequence derives from a man aged 18 to 30 in good health. Some clones in this sample may be carry-over from other donors' samples. Sequenced: naive CD8+ T cells from PBMCs. The chain carries TRBV27 and TRBJ2-1; 9 bases fit TRBD1. The CDR3 here is CASRSGTGIRYNEQFF. The CDR3, as DNA: TGTGCCAGCAGATCCGGGACAGGGATTAGATACAATGAGCAGTTCTTC.